The 3 T cell receptor beta chains below were found in one sample sequenced in a study of T-cell reconstitution after alpha-beta-depleted transplantation in children. The TCRbeta library incorporated unique molecular identifiers. TCRdb fed the PCR reads into MiXCR, producing one record per CDR3 protein. The data contain approximately 290,000 distinct CDR3 sequences, around 10% of them seen just once; the ten biggest clones take up roughly a quarter. Sequenced here: peripheral blood, sampled 180 days after TCRalphabeta/CD19-depleted stem cell transplant. All receptors derive from a male patient under 10 years old who had a stem cell transplant for chronic granulomatous disease, so the T cells may come from the graft donor.

The sample holds many counts of this clonotype. V gene TRBV5-1 combines with J gene TRBJ2-7; no clear D gene. Between the trimmed V and J ends, which lost 0 bases and 0 bases, there was a span of 10 bases. CDR3 length: 15 amino acids. Germline V gene data show CDR1 as SGHRS and CDR2 as YFSETQ. In nucleotides, the CDR3 is TGCGCCAGCAGCTTGGGGACCGAAAGCTCCTACGAGCAGTACTTC. This translates into CASSLGTESSYEQYF.

This clonotype has a handful of counts. The chain carries TRBV5-4 and TRBJ2-2; 8 nucleotides align to TRBD2. J gave up 5 bases and V 0 bases, and 6 bases lay outside the gene matches. Germline lookup yields CDR1 SGHNT and CDR2 YYREEE (reference sequence). The CDR3 is 16 amino acids. CDR3 sequence reads: CASSLEAGEWTGELFF. CDR3 in DNA: TGTGCCAGCAGCTTGGAAGCGGGAGAATGGACCGGGGAGCTGTTTTTT.

In its sample, this clonotype was seen many times. The rearrangement uses TRBV12-3 or TRBV12-4 and TRBJ2-2, with TRBD2 matching 8 bases. The ends lost 2 bases at V and 4 bases at J; junction bases unmatched: 6. The CDR3 runs 16 residues. The CDR3 here is CASSLLDAGGTGELFF. CDR3 nucleotides: TGTGCCAGCAGTTTACTGGACGCGGGAGGCACCGGGGAGCTGTTTTTT.